This T cell receptor beta chain was retrieved from a study of PD-1 blockade in classical Hodgkin lymphoma. Clones were read by immunoSEQ multiplex PCR, and TCRdb kept only the in-frame ones, dropping some. The table shows 21,000 or so clones, with roughly 88% occurring only once. Points on this clone: The antigen is not known.

Germline assignment: CDR1 SNHLY and CDR2 FYNNEI. Trimming stripped 2 bases from V and 3 bases from J, with 13 bases between. This CDR3 region has 15 residues. The time point was: cycle 4 day 1 (C4D1), after five to seven weeks of nivolumab. Relapse was seen in all patients after autologous stem cell transplantation, and brentuximab vedotin exposure was variable. Study-wide results and caveats: Before treatment, TCR diversity in newly diagnosed patients was reportedly lower than in healthy donors. Patients who responded completely had about the same baseline diversity as newly diagnosed patients.

V and J are TRBV2 and TRBJ1-2; D is unresolved. The source material was peripheral blood mononuclear cells (PBMCs), sampled before the fourth cycle of nivolumab. The sequence was obtained from a human donor with classical Hodgkin lymphoma. The CDR3 spells CASSEKWFQDYGYTF. As DNA, the CDR3 is TGTGCCAGCAGTGAAAAATGGTTCCAGGACTATGGCTACACCTTC.